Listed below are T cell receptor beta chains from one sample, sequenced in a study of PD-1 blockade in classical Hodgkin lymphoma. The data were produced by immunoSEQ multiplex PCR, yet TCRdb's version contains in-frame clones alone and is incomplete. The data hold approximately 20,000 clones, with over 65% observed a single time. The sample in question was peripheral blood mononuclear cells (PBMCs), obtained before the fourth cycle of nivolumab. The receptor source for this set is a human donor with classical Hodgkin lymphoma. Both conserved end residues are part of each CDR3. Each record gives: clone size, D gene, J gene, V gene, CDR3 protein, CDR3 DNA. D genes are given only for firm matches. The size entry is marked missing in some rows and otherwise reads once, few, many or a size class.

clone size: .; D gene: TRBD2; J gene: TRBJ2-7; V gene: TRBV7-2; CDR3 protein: CASSAGLAGVLSYEQYF; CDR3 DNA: TGTGCCAGCAGCGCCGGACTAGCGGGAGTGCTCTCCTACGAGCAGTACTTC
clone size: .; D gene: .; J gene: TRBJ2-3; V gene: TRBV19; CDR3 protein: CASSTFRDPTDTQYF; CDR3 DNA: TGTGCCAGTAGTACCTTCAGAGACCCCACAGATACGCAGTATTTT
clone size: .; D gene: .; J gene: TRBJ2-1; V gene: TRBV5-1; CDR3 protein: CASSPSSGYNEQFF; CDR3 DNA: TGCGCCAGCAGCCCAAGCTCCGGCTACAATGAGCAGTTCTTC
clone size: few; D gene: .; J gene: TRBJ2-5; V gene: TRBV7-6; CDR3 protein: CASSSLALGFGTQYF; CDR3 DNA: TGTGCCAGCAGCTCACTGGCCCTTGGGTTTGGGACCCAGTACTTC
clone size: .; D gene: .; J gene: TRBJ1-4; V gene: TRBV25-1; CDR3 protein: CASSPWGGAGNEKLFF; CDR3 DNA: TGTGCCAGCAGCCCCTGGGGGGGCGCGGGTAATGAAAAACTGTTTTTT
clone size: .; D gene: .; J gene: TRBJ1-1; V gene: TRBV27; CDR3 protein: CASSLDAGQWTEAFF; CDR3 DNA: TGTGCCAGCAGTTTAGATGCGGGGCAGTGGACTGAAGCTTTCTTT
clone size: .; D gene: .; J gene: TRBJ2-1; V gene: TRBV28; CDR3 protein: CASSSNNEQFF; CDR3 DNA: TGTGCCAGCAGTTCGAACAATGAGCAGTTCTTC
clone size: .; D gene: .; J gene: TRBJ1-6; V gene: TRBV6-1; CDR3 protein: CASRETKYNSPLHF; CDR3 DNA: TGTGCCAGCAGAGAGACAAAATACAATTCACCCCTCCACTTT
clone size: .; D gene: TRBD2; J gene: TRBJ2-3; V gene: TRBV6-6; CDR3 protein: CASSSAGGPVDTQYF; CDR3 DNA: TGTGCCAGCAGTTCCGCGGGAGGGCCCGTAGATACGCAGTATTTT
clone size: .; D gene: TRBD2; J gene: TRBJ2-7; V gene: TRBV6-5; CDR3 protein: CASQESGTYEQYF; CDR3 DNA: TGTGCCAGTCAGGAGAGCGGGACGTACGAGCAGTACTTC
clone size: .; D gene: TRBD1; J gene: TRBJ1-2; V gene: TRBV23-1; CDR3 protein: CASSQTLGTGCGGPRGYTF; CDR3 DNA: TGCGCCAGCAGTCAAACCCTTGGGACAGGCTGCGGAGGTCCGAGGGGCTACACCTTC
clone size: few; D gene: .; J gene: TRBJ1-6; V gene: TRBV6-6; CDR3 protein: CASSQGSPIDNSPLHF; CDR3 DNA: TGTGCCAGCAGTCAGGGTTCCCCGATAGATAATTCACCCCTCCACTTT
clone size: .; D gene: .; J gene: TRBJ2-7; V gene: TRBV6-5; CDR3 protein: CASSPKPGARGEQYF; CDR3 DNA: TGTGCCAGCAGCCCAAAACCCGGGGCGAGAGGCGAGCAGTACTTC
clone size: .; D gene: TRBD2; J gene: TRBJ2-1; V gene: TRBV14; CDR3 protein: CASRLAGPYNEQFF; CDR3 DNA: TGTGCCAGCAGACTAGCGGGCCCTTACAATGAGCAGTTCTTC
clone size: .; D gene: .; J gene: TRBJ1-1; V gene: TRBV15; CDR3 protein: CATRQAREAFF; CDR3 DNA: TGTGCCACCAGACAGGCCAGAGAAGCTTTCTTT
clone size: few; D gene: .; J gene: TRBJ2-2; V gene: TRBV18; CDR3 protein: CASSPQGTGELFF; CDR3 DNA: TGTGCCAGCTCACCTCAGGGCACCGGGGAGCTGTTTTTT
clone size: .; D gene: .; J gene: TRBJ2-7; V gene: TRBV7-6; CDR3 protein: CASKVQPNSPTYEQYF; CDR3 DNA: TGTGCCAGCAAGGTGCAGCCGAACTCACCCACCTACGAGCAGTACTTC
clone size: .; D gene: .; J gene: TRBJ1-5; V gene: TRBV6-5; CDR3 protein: CASSLGMGNQPQHF; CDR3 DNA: TGTGCCAGCAGTTTGGGGATGGGCAATCAGCCCCAGCATTTT
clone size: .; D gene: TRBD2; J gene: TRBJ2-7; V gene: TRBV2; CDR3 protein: CASGLVPQGEQYF; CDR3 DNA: TGTGCCAGCGGACTAGTGCCCCAGGGCGAGCAGTACTTC
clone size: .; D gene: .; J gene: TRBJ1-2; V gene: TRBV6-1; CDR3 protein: CASSDDARLGYGYTF; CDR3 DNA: TGTGCCAGCAGTGACGACGCACGATTAGGCTATGGCTACACCTTC
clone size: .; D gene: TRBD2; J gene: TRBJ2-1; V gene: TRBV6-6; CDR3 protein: CASRLASYNEQFF; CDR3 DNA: TGTGCCAGCCGACTAGCGTCTTACAATGAGCAGTTCTTC
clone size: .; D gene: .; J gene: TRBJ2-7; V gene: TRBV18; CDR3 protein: CASSPGGRGRGYEQYF; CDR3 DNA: TGTGCCAGCTCACCCGGGGGACGGGGCCGAGGCTACGAGCAGTACTTC